The following is a TCR beta chain sequence with its context. This specimen comes from a study of cytotoxic CD8 clonotypes in ibrutinib-treated CLL. The repertoire was sequenced with immunoSEQ multiplex PCR; TCRdb's copy has only in-frame clones and lacks some. The data show about 180,000 clones, less than 85% seen once. The CDR3 totals 15 residues. Trimming left V 6 bases short and J 4 bases short, with 14 bases between. CDR1 and CDR2 (germline): SGHRS, YFSETQ. Sequencing was performed on PBMCs, taken after 24 months of ibrutinib treatment. The source is a human donor with chronic lymphocytic leukemia. The J gene is TRBJ1-6, the V gene TRBV5-1; D is unresolved. The CDR3, as DNA: TGCGCCAGCACCGCGCTACAGCCATATAATTCACCCCTCCACTTT. This translates into CASTALQPYNSPLHF.